The next 5 T cell receptor beta chains were all read from a single sample in a study of type 1 and type 2 diabetes patients (dated by TCRdb to about 2016). Instrument used: Illumina MiSeq. TCRbeta CDR3 amplification used genomic DNA from the sorted T cell subsets as template. The TCRbeta CDR3 region was amplified by multiplex PCR using 30 forward and 13 reverse primers. TCRdb applied fastp at Q25 and MiXCR to the public reads, then kept only in-frame beta chains. Every entry covers one CDR3 protein and lists the most common genes and DNA from its rows. Within this sample are approximately 260,000 distinct CDR3 sequences, with over 45% of them counted one time only. Clones ranked in the top ten supply around 13% of the sample. Sequences were obtained from peripheral blood mononuclear cells (PBMCs). The receptors were sampled from a young man with type 2 diabetes.

V usage is TRBV20-1 and J usage is TRBJ2-3; 7 bases are a match to TRBD2. From germline, CDR1 is DFQATT and CDR2 SNEGSKA (reference sequence). The trim removed 3 bases at V and 3 bases at J, leaving 9 bases unmatched. This CDR3 is built from 15 residues. CDR3 protein: CSARPGEGLTDTQYF. In DNA, the CDR3 is TGCAGTGCTAGGCCGGGGGAGGGTTTGACAGATACGCAGTATTTT.

This clonotype was found a few times. The chain recombines TRBV4-1 with TRBJ2-1, with D maybe TRBD1 (6 bases). The CDR3 is made up of 17 amino acids. The germline gives CDR1 MGHRA, CDR2 YSYEKL. With 4 bases removed from V and 0 bases from J, the gap between germline ends came to 16 bases. The CDR3 coding sequence is TGCGCCAGCAGCCCCTTGGGGGCTTCTAGCTCCTACAATGAGCAGTTCTTC. Translating it yields CASSPLGASSSYNEQFF.

This clonotype was counted between two and nine times. The V gene is TRBV19, the J gene TRBJ1-1; D is unclear. V was shortened by 4 bases and J by 3 bases, with 15 bases between the two germline ends. This CDR3 has 15 amino acids. Germline CDR1 LNHDA, CDR2 SQIVND (reference sequence). The CDR3, as DNA: TGTGCCAGTAGTAGACCCTCCCGAGGGCACACTGAAGCTTTCTTT. It specifies CASSRPSRGHTEAFF.

The chain carries TRBV2 and TRBJ1-5; D perhaps matches TRBD1 (6 bases). V was shortened by 5 bases and J by 0 bases, with 11 bases between the two germline ends. Germline values: CDR1 SNHLY, CDR2 FYNNEI. The CDR3 is 15 residues long. CDR3 sequence (DNA): TGTGCCAGCAGTAGGACAGTTAATAGCAATCAGCCCCAGCATTTT. Protein product: CASSRTVNSNQPQHF.

This clonotype has a count of ten or more. This chain links TRBV10-1 with TRBJ1-1; 8 nucleotides match TRBD1. The V gene end was trimmed by 3 bases and the J gene end by 7 bases; junction bases not matched to a gene: 1. This CDR3 contains 12 residues. CDR1 is WNHNN and CDR2 is SYGVQD in the germline V gene (reference sequence). CDR3 protein: CASSEQGDEAFF. The CDR3 DNA reads TGCGCCAGCAGTGAACAGGGGGATGAAGCTTTCTTT.